This TCR beta chain was captured by sequencing in a study of OX40 agonist ivuxolimab in advanced cancers. Study in general: Hepatocellular carcinoma, melanoma, renal cell or head and neck cancer affected the dose-escalation patients. The mean age was approximately 60 years, ranging from about 20 to 90, with approximately 83% of participants male. Prior checkpoint blockade (anti-PD-1, anti-PD-L1 or anti-CTLA-4) was permitted; less than 45% had it.

Repertoires were generated with immunoSEQ multiplex PCR, while TCRdb's copy carries only in-frame clones and drops some. The sample lists about 71,000 clones, about 81% occurring once. CDR3 size: 15 residues. In germline, CDR1 is KGHSY, CDR2 FQNENV. Trimming took 0 bases from V and 6 from J; bases not matched to a gene: 7. The V call is TRBV16, the J call TRBJ1-1; 7 bases match TRBD1. This sequence was found in an adult with an advanced solid tumor such as melanoma, head and neck, liver or kidney cancer. The sample was CD4+ or CD8+ T cells sorted from blood, taken in a trial of the OX40 agonist ivuxolimab. For the CDR3, the DNA is TGTGCCAGCAGCCAATCATACCAGGGGGGGGCTGAAGCTTTCTTT. Its protein product is CASSQSYQGGAEAFF.